This T cell receptor (beta chain) was found in a study of T cell repertoires in cytomegalovirus infection. In the case of this clonotype: Its antigen is unidentified.

TCRdb re-derived calls from the reads in MiXCR, one entry per CDR3 protein. This sample has hundreds of thousands of distinct CDR3 sequences, with approximately 31% found just once. The CDR3 runs to 15 residues. The germline CDR1 and CDR2 sequences are MNHEY and SVGEGT. V was trimmed by 2 bases and J by 6 bases, leaving 17 bases between them. The sample consisted of cultured CD8+ T cells from PBMCs, taken from culture after CMV antigen stimulation. This chain links TRBV6-2 or TRBV6-3 with TRBJ2-7; unclear D gene. The receptor comes from a human donor in good health (CMV status not recorded). Some clones in this sample may be carry-over from other donors' samples. As DNA, the CDR3 is TGTGCCAGCAGTTACGCGGCCGGGCCCGACACCGAGCAGTACGTC. It translates to CASSYAAGPDTEQYV.